The rows below give T cell receptor beta chains drawn from one sample of a study of blood T cell repertoires in COVID-19. Some clones are missing from TCRdb's copy, which holds only in-frame ones; the method was immunoSEQ multiplex PCR. Of about 56,000 clones detected, 85% to 90% appear once; the ten largest clones hold around two fifths. Sequencing was done on a sample of peripheral blood. The receptors here all came from a woman aged 60 to 75 with COVID-19, enrolled during active disease. Both conserved end residues are part of each CDR3.

J	V	CDR3
TRBJ1-2	TRBV6-2/TRBV6-3	CASSYGTPANYGYTF
TRBJ2-7	TRBV7-9	CASSGERESYEQYF
TRBJ2-7	TRBV5-6	CASSLSQFSYEQYF
TRBJ2-1	TRBV27	CASSLLQFQGAAPYNEQFF
TRBJ1-1	TRBV19	CASSPFGGMTEAFF
TRBJ2-7	TRBV5-1	CASRTSASGRYEQYF
TRBJ2-3	TRBV11-2	CASSLGGAGGNTDTQYF
TRBJ1-2	TRBV7-9	CASSLMTGYNYGYTF
TRBJ1-6	TRBV30	CAWSQQANSPLHF
TRBJ1-1	TRBV6-2/TRBV6-3	CASSRRGNTEAFF
TRBJ1-1	TRBV2	CASSAGGLEAFF
TRBJ2-3	TRBV4-3	CASSLTASNTQYF
TRBJ1-3	TRBV7-6	CASSLGQSLSGNTIYF
TRBJ2-6	TRBV18	CASSPAFSGANVLTF